This T cell receptor (beta chain) was documented in a study of shared clonotypes between healthy human individuals (dated by TCRdb to 2020 to 2022). The study in broad terms: A couple of women and a few men aged 18 to 49 years were included in the cohort. To increase sequencing depth and limit assay-specific biases, different laboratories used diverse techniques to prepare libraries and sequence TCR repertoires. Per donor, three plates each were used for CD4 naive and CD4 memory, two for CD8 naive, and one for CD8 memory. Per donor, leukapheresis produced somewhere between about 0.9 and 9.5 billion PBMCs. To estimate repertoire size and how much clonotype sharing occurs between individuals, the study deeply sequenced the blood TCR repertoires of about five healthy adults.

A remark on this clone: The antigen it binds to is not known. No much larger clonotype is one base removed from it; base qualities were not supplied.

Using the deep immunoSEQ assay, multiplex PCR amplified TCR CDR3 regions from genomic DNA. Genomic DNA extracted from each cell subset was distributed evenly over all wells of several immunoSEQ 96-well plates, and each plate served as one replicate. Each replicate PCR for sorted subsets received about 200 ng genomic DNA, equal to roughly 29,000 T cell genomes. The purified libraries were quantified using a Qubit 3.0 fluorometer, sized with a Bioanalyzer 2100, and then quantified again using the KAPA Library Quantification kit. A separate single-read 150-cycle Illumina NextSeq 550 flow cell was used to sequence each immunoSEQ 96-well plate. In the original analysis: The immunoSEQ output contained only junctional sequences without quality scores, so filtering could not match that applied to full-length reads. Sequences were annotated with PyIR, a Python wrapper for IgBLAST v1.9, and V/J genes and CDR3 were assigned using IMGT germline references. Reads were filtered out if the reads had weak V/J assignments (E-value above 1e-6), no CDR3, stop codons, out-of-frame junctions, or ambiguous translated residues. A V3J clonotype was defined by an identical inferred V gene, J gene, and CDR3 amino acid sequence. Percentage overlap between repertoires was calculated by dividing the number of shared unique clonotypes by the size of the smaller repertoire. Repertoire richness was assessed with RTK rarefaction, the Chao1 estimator, and Recon v2.1 estimates of unobserved clonotypes. Generation probabilities for all TCRbeta clonotypes obtained by the gDNA method from four donors were computed using OLGA. TCRdb took this table from immuneACCESS and kept in-frame rearrangements with V and J called. Such tables lack part of the clones; where checked against another copy, unresolved V genes explain under half of the gap, and the rest is unexplained. V and J calls and clone size are given by that table; D and trimming were obtained from the DNA. Counted in this sample were some 1,600,000 clones; approximately 98% of them appeared once. The top ten clones comprise 0.45% of the sample.

CDR1 LNHDA and CDR2 SQIVND were looked up in the germline V gene (reference sequence). The CDR3 runs 15 amino acids, cysteine and phenylalanine included. Kept here is only the CDR3 DNA, which spans 45 bases and is read in frame from base 1. The V and J ends are trimmed by 6 bases and 0 bases, leaving 13 bases between them. The donors were healthy, HIV-negative adults with no recently reported acute infections or vaccinations. Every donor was a Caucasian adult living in Nashville, Tennessee, USA. CD4+ T cells were enriched by magnetic negative selection; naive cells were then positively selected on CD45RA, and the negative fraction formed the memory subset. Blood was collected by leukapheresis, and PBMCs were isolated by Ficoll-Histopaque density gradient centrifugation and then cryopreserved in liquid nitrogen vapor phase. Analytical flow cytometry was used to check the purity and quantity of every magnetically sorted T cell population. Each sorted fraction had its genomic DNA isolated and then quantified by UV absorbance on a Nanodrop 2000c.

Overall study outcomes, separate from this receptor: Because the study included a small number of donors, the genetic and exposure-history diversity represented was limited. Only blood was sampled, and tissue TCR repertoires likely differ from those in blood. Pairwise subsampling indicated that sequencing depth was expected to affect the degree of clonotype sharing among donors. Compared with non-shared clonotypes, clonotypes shared by all four sorted-subset donors had higher generation probabilities. Incomplete sequencing was indicated by rarefaction of sorted-subset datasets, despite the large sequencing depth. Across a handful of donors, about 5.2% of naive CD4, approximately 4% of naive CD8, under 2.5% of memory CD4, and 0.4% to 0.45% of memory CD8 clonotypes were shared. Naive subsets generally had larger estimated clonotype richness than memory subsets did.

The receptor's source is a man aged 25 to 40 in good health. The chain is encoded by TRBV19 joined to TRBJ2-3, with no reliable assignment of the D segment. Sequencing was done on a sample of naive CD4+ T cells sorted from blood. The label giving this sample's cell subset or site can be read as: CD45RA+ positively selected. The CDR3 amino acid sequence is: CASSPASPSTDTQYF. The DNA sequence is as follows: TGTGCCAGTAGCCCCGCAAGCCCTAGCACAGATACGCAGTATTTT.